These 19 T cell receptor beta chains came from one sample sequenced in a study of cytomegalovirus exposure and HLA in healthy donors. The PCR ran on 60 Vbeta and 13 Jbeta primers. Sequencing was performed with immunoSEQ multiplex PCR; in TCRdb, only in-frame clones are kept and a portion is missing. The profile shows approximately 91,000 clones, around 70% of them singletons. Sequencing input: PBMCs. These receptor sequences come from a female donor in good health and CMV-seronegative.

Here the CDR3 DNA reads TGTGCCAGCACCCCAATGGGGGGTGGCTACACCTTC. It is translated as CASTPMGGGYTF. J is TRBJ1-2 and V is TRBV11-2, with a weak D call TRBD1 (5 bases). Germline loops: CDR1 SGHAT, CDR2 FQNNGV. The CDR3 is 12 amino acids. Trimming took off 7 bases at V and 7 bases at J, with 13 bases between the two ends.

CDR3 bases: TGTGCCAGCAGCCGAGGGAGGCCGAACACTGAAGCTTTCTTT. Amino acid sequence: CASSRGRPNTEAFF. The genes are TRBV13 and TRBJ1-1; no firm D call. Germline lookup yields CDR1 PRHDT and CDR2 FYEKMQ (reference sequence). CDR3 length: 14 residues. V lost 5 bases to trimming and J lost 1 base, with 11 bases between them.

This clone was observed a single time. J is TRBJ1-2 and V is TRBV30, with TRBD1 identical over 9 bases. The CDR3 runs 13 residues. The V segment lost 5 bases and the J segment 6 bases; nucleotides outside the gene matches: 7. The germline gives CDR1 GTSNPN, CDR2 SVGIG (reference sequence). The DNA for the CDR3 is TGTGCCTGGTTCACAGGGGGCGCGAATGGCTACACCTTC. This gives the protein CAWFTGGANGYTF.

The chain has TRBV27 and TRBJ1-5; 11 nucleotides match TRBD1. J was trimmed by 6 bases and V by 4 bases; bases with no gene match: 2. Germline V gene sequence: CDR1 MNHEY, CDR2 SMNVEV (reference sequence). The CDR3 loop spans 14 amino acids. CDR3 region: CASSYGTGGQPQHF. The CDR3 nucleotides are TGTGCCAGCAGTTACGGGACAGGGGGTCAGCCCCAGCATTTT.

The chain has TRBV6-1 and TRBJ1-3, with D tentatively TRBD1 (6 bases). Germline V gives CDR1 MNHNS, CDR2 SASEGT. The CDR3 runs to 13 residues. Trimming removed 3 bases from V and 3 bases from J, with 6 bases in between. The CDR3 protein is CASSEDSGNTIYF. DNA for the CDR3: TGTGCCAGCAGTGAGGACAGTGGAAACACCATATATTTT.

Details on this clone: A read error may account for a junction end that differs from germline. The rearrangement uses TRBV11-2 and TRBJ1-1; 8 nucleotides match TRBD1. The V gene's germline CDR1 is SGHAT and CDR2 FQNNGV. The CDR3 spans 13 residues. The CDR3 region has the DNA TGTGCCAGCACCTTATCAGGGGGCTCTGAAGCTTTCTTT. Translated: CASTLSGGSEAFF.

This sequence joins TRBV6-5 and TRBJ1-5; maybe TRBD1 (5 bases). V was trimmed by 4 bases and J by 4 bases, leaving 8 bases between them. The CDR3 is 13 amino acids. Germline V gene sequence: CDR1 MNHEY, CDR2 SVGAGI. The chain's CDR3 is CASSSTGNQPQHF. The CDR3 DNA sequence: TGTGCCAGCAGTTCCACAGGAAATCAGCCCCAGCATTTT.

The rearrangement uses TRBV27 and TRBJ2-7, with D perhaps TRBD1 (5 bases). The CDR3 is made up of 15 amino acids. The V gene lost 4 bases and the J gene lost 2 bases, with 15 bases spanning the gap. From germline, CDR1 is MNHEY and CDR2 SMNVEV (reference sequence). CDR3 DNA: TGTGCCAGCAGTTACGGGTCAGGGTGGACCTACGAGCAGTACTTC. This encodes CASSYGSGWTYEQYF.

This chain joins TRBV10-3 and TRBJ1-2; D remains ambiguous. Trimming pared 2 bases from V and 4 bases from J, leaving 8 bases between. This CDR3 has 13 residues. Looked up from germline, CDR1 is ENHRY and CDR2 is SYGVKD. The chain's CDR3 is CAISERQVYGYTF. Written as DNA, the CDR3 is TGTGCCATCAGTGAGCGGCAGGTCTATGGCTACACCTTC.

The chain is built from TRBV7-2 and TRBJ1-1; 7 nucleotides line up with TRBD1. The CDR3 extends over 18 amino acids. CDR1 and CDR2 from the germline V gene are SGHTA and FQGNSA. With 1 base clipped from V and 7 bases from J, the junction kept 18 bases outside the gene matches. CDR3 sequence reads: CASSLESGGPQFPLEAFF. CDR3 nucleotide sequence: TGTGCCAGCAGCTTAGAATCAGGGGGGCCCCAGTTTCCACTTGAAGCTTTCTTT.

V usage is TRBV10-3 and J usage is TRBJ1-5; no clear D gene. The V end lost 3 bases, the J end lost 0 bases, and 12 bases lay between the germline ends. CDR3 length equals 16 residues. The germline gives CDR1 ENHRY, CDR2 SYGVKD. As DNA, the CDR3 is TGTGCCATCAGTGACACAGCGGGTTATAGCAATCAGCCCCAGCATTTT. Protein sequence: CAISDTAGYSNQPQHF.

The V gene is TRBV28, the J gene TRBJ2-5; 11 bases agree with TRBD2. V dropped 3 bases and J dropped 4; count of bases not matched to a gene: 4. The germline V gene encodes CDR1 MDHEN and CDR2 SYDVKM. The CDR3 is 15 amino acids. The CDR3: CASSFRTSGRETQYF. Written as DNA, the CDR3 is TGTGCCAGCAGTTTCAGAACTAGCGGGAGAGAGACCCAGTACTTC.

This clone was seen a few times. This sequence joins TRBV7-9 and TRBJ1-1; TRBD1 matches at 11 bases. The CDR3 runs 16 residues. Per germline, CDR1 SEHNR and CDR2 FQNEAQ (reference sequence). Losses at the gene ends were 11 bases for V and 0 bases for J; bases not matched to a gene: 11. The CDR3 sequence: CACRTGGFGMNTEAFF. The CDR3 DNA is TGTGCCTGCCGGACAGGGGGCTTCGGGATGAACACTGAAGCTTTCTTT. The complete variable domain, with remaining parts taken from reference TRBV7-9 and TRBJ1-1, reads DTGVSQNPRHKITKRGQNVTFRCDPISEHNRLYWYRQTLGQGPEFLTYFQNEAQLEKSRLLSDRFSAERPKGSFSTLEIQRTEQGDSAMYLCACRTGGFGMNTEAFFGQGTRLTVV.

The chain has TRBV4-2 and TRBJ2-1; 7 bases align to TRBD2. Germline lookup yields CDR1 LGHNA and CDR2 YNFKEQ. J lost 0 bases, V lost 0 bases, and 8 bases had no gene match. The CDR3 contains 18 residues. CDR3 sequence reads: CASSQEDTGGSSYNEQFF. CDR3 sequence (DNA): TGTGCCAGCAGCCAAGAGGATACGGGGGGAAGCTCCTACAATGAGCAGTTCTTC.

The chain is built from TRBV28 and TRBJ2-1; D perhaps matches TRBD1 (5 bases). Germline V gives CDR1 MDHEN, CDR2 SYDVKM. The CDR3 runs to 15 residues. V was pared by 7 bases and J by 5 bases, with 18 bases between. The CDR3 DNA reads TGTGCCAGCACTAAGGGGCTCTCGTATAACAATGAGCAGTTCTTC. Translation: CASTKGLSYNNEQFF.

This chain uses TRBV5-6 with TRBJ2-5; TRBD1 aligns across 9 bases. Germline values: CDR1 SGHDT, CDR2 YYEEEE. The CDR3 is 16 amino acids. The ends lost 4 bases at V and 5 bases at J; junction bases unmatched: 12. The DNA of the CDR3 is TGTGCCAGCAGCCCCGGGCGGGGACAGGGCACGGAGACCCAGTACTTC. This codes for CASSPGRGQGTETQYF.

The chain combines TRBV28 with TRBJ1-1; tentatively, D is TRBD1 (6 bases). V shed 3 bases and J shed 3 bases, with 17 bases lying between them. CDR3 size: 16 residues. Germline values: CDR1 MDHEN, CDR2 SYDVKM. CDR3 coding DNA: TGTGCCAGCAGTTTCCCAATGAGGGGGACGGACACTGAAGCTTTCTTT. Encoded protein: CASSFPMRGTDTEAFF.

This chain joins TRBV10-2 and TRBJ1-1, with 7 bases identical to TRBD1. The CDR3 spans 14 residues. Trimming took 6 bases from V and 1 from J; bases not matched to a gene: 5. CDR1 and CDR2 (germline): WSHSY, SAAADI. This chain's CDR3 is CASSDRVGNTEAFF. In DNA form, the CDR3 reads TGCGCCAGCAGCGACAGGGTGGGGAACACTGAAGCTTTCTTT.

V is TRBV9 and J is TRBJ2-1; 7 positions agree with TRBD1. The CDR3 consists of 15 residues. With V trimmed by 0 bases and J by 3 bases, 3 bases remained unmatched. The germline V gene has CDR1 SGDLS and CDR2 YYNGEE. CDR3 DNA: TGTGCCAGCAGCGTAGATGGGACAGACTACAATGAGCAGTTCTTC. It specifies CASSVDGTDYNEQFF.